This T cell receptor beta chain was observed in a study of blood T cell repertoires in COVID-19. Study information: From T cells, B-cell-depleted T cells, or PBMCs came the material, which was cDNA or gDNA.

Enrollment of patients from Seattle took place during active infection, with longitudinal follow-up. The ends lost 6 bases at V and 3 bases at J; junction bases unmatched: 7. Germline assignment: CDR1 SQVTM and CDR2 ANQGSEA. The CDR3 extends over 13 amino acids. In the original workflow: How many nucleated cells were present was estimated from reference gene primer amplification. Method: immunoSEQ multiplex PCR; TCRdb's copy keeps in-frame clones and lacks some. V, J and clone size derive from that table, while D and trimming were established from the DNA sequence. The table has around 35,000 clones, over 75% seen once.

The receptor was derived from a man aged 65-85 years with COVID-19, enrolled during active disease. Sequencing was performed on peripheral blood. The chain has TRBV29-1 and TRBJ1-1; 7 bases line up with TRBD1. The DNA for the CDR3 is TGCAGCGTCCCAACAGGGGTTGACACTGAAGCTTTCTTT. Translated, it gives CSVPTGVDTEAFF. Variable domain in full (rest from reference TRBV29-1 and TRBJ1-1): SAVISQKPSRDICQRGTSLTIQCQVDSQVTMMFWYRQQPGQSLTLIATANQGSEATYESGFVIDKFPISRPNLTFSTLTVSNMSPEDSSIYLCSVPTGVDTEAFFGQGTRLTVV.